The next 19 T cell receptor beta chains were all read from a single sample in a study of blood T cells in healthy people across ages. Using a J-beta primer mix together with a sample-barcoded 5' primer, a second PCR was run for roughly 7 to 11 cycles. Using its own MiXCR run on the 5' RACE reads, TCRdb lists one record per CDR3 protein. The sample includes more than 450,000 distinct CDR3 sequences, approximately 26% of them seen just once. The same specimen was also included in a second study, on T cells of mothers and their children.

Sequenced sample: blood. Receptors were obtained from a boy aged 2 to 10 in good health.

V and J are TRBV6-6 and TRBJ2-6; D not certain. Germline CDR1 and CDR2: MNHNY and SVGAGI (reference sequence). CDR3 length: 12 amino acids. Trimming stripped 0 bases from V and 16 bases from J, with 10 bases between. CDR3 amino acids: CASSYSTGQLTF. CDR3 nucleotides: TGTGCCAGCAGTTACTCGACTGGGCAGCTGACTTTC.

A few counts support this clonotype. The chain has TRBV12-3 or TRBV12-4 and TRBJ2-2; possible D gene TRBD1, 5 bases. V was trimmed by 5 bases and J by 7 bases, leaving 11 bases between them. CDR3 length: 13 amino acids. The chain's CDR3 is CASSLYRGGELFF. For the CDR3, the DNA is TGTGCCAGCAGTCTCTATAGGGGCGGGGAGCTGTTTTTT.

This sequence joins TRBV29-1 and TRBJ1-2; D might be TRBD1 (5 bases). Germline loops: CDR1 SQVTM, CDR2 ANQGSEA. V lost 4 bases to trimming and J lost 8 bases, with 17 bases between them. The CDR3 loop spans 13 amino acids. CDR3 in DNA: TGCAGCGTTGGAGCAGGGAGCGTTCAAGGCTACACCTTC. Translating it yields CSVGAGSVQGYTF.

This chain joins TRBV20-1 and TRBJ2-6, with 7 nucleotides matching TRBD1. V trimming: 5 bases; J trimming: 0 bases; junction bases outside the gene matches: 10. Germline lookup yields CDR1 DFQATT and CDR2 SNEGSKA (reference sequence). There are 17 residues in the CDR3. The CDR3 DNA reads TGCAGTGCTGGGGGACAGACTACTACCTCTGGGGCCAACGTCCTGACTTTC. Amino acids: CSAGGQTTTSGANVLTF.

This clonotype was seen more than once but under ten times. J is TRBJ2-3 and V is TRBV11-2; TRBD2 agrees at 7 bases. Unmatched junction bases numbered 10, after V lost 5 bases and J lost 2 bases. The V gene's germline CDR1 is SGHAT and CDR2 FQNNGV. The CDR3 has 16 amino acids. The CDR3 DNA is TGTGCCAGCAGCCCTTCAGGACTAGGATTCACAGATACGCAGTATTTT. Amino acid sequence: CASSPSGLGFTDTQYF.

This clonotype came up many times. The chain recombines TRBV7-2 with TRBJ1-1; the match to TRBD1 covers 9 bases. Germline CDR1 and CDR2: SGHTA and FQGNSA. After removal of 3 bases from V and 8 bases from J, the junction contained 4 bases not matched to a gene. This CDR3 contains 13 residues. The CDR3 protein is CASSFQTGGEAFF. CDR3 nucleotide sequence: TGTGCCAGCAGCTTCCAGACAGGGGGGGAAGCTTTCTTT.

V is TRBV6-2 or TRBV6-3 and J is TRBJ2-5; D ambiguous. V was clipped by 3 bases and J by 4 bases, with 9 bases between them. The CDR3 spans 13 residues. CDR1 and CDR2 from the germline V gene are MNHEY and SVGEGT. CDR3 residues: CASSYQRGETQYF. In nucleotides, the CDR3 is TGTGCCAGCAGTTATCAAAGAGGAGAGACCCAGTACTTC.

The rearrangement uses TRBV4-1 and TRBJ1-2; D unresolved. CDR3 length equals 15 residues. The germline V gene has CDR1 MGHRA and CDR2 YSYEKL. Trimming cost V 3 bases and J 5 bases, with 16 bases left between them. Here the CDR3 reads CASSHPGEGRYGYTF. The CDR3 DNA sequence: TGCGCCAGCAGCCATCCCGGGGAGGGAAGATATGGCTACACCTTC.

The V call is TRBV6-2 or TRBV6-3, the J call TRBJ2-3, with TRBD2 matching over 7 bases. V gave up 5 bases and J gave up 4 bases; unmatched junction bases: 6. This CDR3 comprises 14 residues. Per germline, CDR1 MNHEY and CDR2 SVGEGT. Here the CDR3 DNA reads TGTGCCAGCAGTCCGGGGGGAGGTGCAGATACGCAGTATTTT. The encoded protein is CASSPGGGADTQYF.

The sample holds a few counts of this clonotype. CDR3 sequence reads: CASSLWWSGEGSYNEQFF. DNA of the CDR3: TGTGCCAGCAGTTTATGGTGGTCAGGGGAGGGCTCCTACAATGAGCAGTTCTTC. V and J are TRBV27 and TRBJ2-1; D might be TRBD2 (7 bases). CDR1 MNHEY and CDR2 SMNVEV come from the germline V gene (reference sequence). Trimming stripped 1 base from V and 0 bases from J, with 16 bases between. This CDR3 region has 18 residues.

This clonotype was observed a few times. The V and J genes are TRBV20-1 and TRBJ2-7; unclear D gene. Germline V gene sequence: CDR1 DFQATT, CDR2 SNEGSKA (reference sequence). Deletions cut 5 bases from V and 2 bases from J, with 22 bases between. The CDR3 has 16 residues. The chain's CDR3 is CSAYPVEWRTPYEQYF. The CDR3 region has the DNA TGCAGTGCTTACCCGGTAGAGTGGCGAACTCCCTACGAGCAGTACTTC.

CDR3 region: CASSQGEGQPQHF. Here the CDR3 DNA reads TGTGCCAGCAGCCAGGGGGAGGGACAGCCCCAGCATTTT. J is TRBJ1-5 and V is TRBV2, with 7 bases identical to TRBD1. This CDR3 is built from 13 residues. Trimming removed 6 bases from V and 7 bases from J; junction bases left unmatched: 6. From germline, CDR1 is SNHLY and CDR2 FYNNEI.

V usage is TRBV20-1 and J usage is TRBJ2-5; TRBD1 matches 8 bases. Germline CDR1 DFQATT, CDR2 SNEGSKA (reference sequence). This CDR3 has 14 residues. Germline trimming cut 3 bases from V and 3 bases from J; bases unmatched to any gene: 6. Written as DNA, the CDR3 is TGCAGTGCTAGCCCCGGGACAGGAGAAGAGACCCAGTACTTC. Protein: CSASPGTGEETQYF.

The V gene is TRBV6-2 or TRBV6-3, the J gene TRBJ2-1; TRBD1 matches at 8 bases. Trimming took 4 bases from V and 7 from J; bases not matched to a gene: 9. The germline V gene encodes CDR1 MNHEY and CDR2 SVGEGT. CDR3 length: 15 residues. DNA for the CDR3: TGTGCCAGCAGTTTCGCAGGGGGCCGCGTTAATGAGCAGTTCTTC. This translates into CASSFAGGRVNEQFF.

This clonotype was counted between two and nine times. J is TRBJ1-2 and V is TRBV20-1, with D possibly being TRBD1 (6 bases). CDR3 length: 17 residues. Trimming took off 0 bases at V and 2 bases at J, with 19 bases between the two ends. Germline CDR1 reads DFQATT; CDR2 reads SNEGSKA (reference sequence). CDR3 in amino acids: CSARDAGGPLSNYGYTF. DNA for the CDR3: TGCAGTGCTAGAGATGCTGGGGGCCCCTTATCGAACTATGGCTACACCTTC.

The sample holds a few counts of this clonotype. The CDR3 DNA reads as TGCGCCAGCAGCTTGGCGCCCGGGGCCAACGTCCTGACTTTC. Translation: CASSLAPGANVLTF. V gene TRBV5-1 combines with J gene TRBJ2-6; D call uncertain. The CDR3 has 14 amino acids. From germline, CDR1 is SGHRS and CDR2 YFSETQ. Trimming stripped 0 bases from V and 4 bases from J, with 5 bases between. Complete variable domain (other parts from reference TRBV5-1 and TRBJ2-6): KAGVTQTPRYLIKTRGQQVTLSCSPISGHRSVSWYQQTPGQGLQFLFEYFSETQRNKGNFPGRFSGRQFSNSRSEMNVSTLELGDSALYLCASSLAPGANVLTFGAGSRLTVL.

The chain's CDR3 is CASSLGPLGNQPQHF. As DNA, the CDR3 is TGTGCCAGCAGCTTAGGTCCGTTGGGCAATCAGCCCCAGCATTTT. This chain links TRBV7-2 with TRBJ1-5; D call uncertain. Trimming took off 1 base at V and 2 bases at J, with 9 bases between the two ends. Per germline, CDR1 SGHTA and CDR2 FQGNSA. The CDR3 runs 15 residues. Full variable domain (outside the CDR3, taken from reference TRBV7-2 and TRBJ1-5): GAGVSQSPSNKVTEKGKDVELRCDPISGHTALYWYRQSLGQGLEFLIYFQGNSAPDKSGLPSDRFSAERTGGSVSTLTIQRTQQEDSAVYLCASSLGPLGNQPQHFGDGTRLSIL.

The J gene is TRBJ2-3, the V gene TRBV12-3 or TRBV12-4; 8 nucleotides agree with TRBD2. The ends lost 5 bases at V and 1 base at J; junction bases unmatched: 5. CDR3 length: 15 residues. The CDR3 DNA sequence: TGTGCCAGCAGTGTAACGGGGGGGCGCACAGATACGCAGTATTTT. Translating it yields CASSVTGGRTDTQYF.

The chain uses TRBV11-2 and TRBJ2-7; D gene unclear. The CDR3 has 12 residues. Per germline, CDR1 SGHAT and CDR2 FQNNGV. The ends were cut back, 5 bases at V and 7 bases at J, with 12 bases in the middle. CDR3 DNA sequence: TGTGCCAGCAGCCAGGATGTACCGGAGCAGTACTTC. This encodes CASSQDVPEQYF.